These 28 T cell receptor beta chains originate from one sample sequenced in a study of technical replicates of blood from several donors. Method: immunoSEQ multiplex PCR; TCRdb's copy keeps in-frame clones and lacks some. The sample yields 80,000 to 95,000 clones, around 96% seen once. The material sequenced was T cells isolated from PBMCs. The source of these receptors is a human donor in good health.

The J gene is TRBJ1-4, the V gene TRBV19, with a weak D call TRBD1 (6 bases). Germline values: CDR1 LNHDA, CDR2 SQIVND (reference sequence). Trimming shortened V by 8 bases and J by 7 bases, and 20 bases separated the two germline ends. The CDR3 is 15 amino acids. CDR3 region: CASLGNRAIGEKLFF. The DNA of the CDR3 is TGTGCCAGTTTAGGAAACAGGGCTATCGGTGAAAAACTGTTTTTT.

The V call is TRBV19, the J call TRBJ2-3; 9 bases line up with TRBD1. The V segment lost 6 bases and the J segment 5 bases; nucleotides outside the gene matches: 6. This CDR3 is 14 amino acids long. The germline V gene has CDR1 LNHDA and CDR2 SQIVND (reference sequence). The CDR3: CASREQGARDTQYF. Written as DNA, the CDR3 is TGTGCCAGTAGGGAACAGGGGGCGAGAGATACGCAGTATTTT.

The chain carries TRBV27 and TRBJ1-2; TRBD1 aligns across 7 bases. The V gene end was trimmed by 6 bases and the J gene end by 7 bases; junction bases not matched to a gene: 8. The CDR3 length is 13 residues. CDR1 is MNHEY, CDR2 SMNVEV, per germline (reference sequence). The CDR3 region is CASSPGGGGGYTF. The CDR3 region has the DNA TGTGCCAGCAGCCCAGGGGGAGGAGGTGGCTACACCTTC.

The rearrangement uses TRBV7-9 and TRBJ1-1; maybe TRBD1 (5 bases). The CDR3 loop spans 13 amino acids. Trimming shortened V by 3 bases and J by 5 bases, and 10 bases separated the two germline ends. Germline CDR1 SEHNR, CDR2 FQNEAQ (reference sequence). The CDR3 protein is CASSLDTGTEAFF. The CDR3 nucleotides read TGTGCCAGCAGCTTGGACACCGGGACTGAAGCTTTCTTT.

This clone was observed a single time. J is TRBJ2-1 and V is TRBV9; maybe TRBD2 (7 bases). V gave up 0 bases and J gave up 7 bases, with 17 bases separating them. CDR3 size: 16 residues. Germline V gene sequence: CDR1 SGDLS, CDR2 YYNGEE. This CDR3 reads CASSVEGGGPLNEQFF. The CDR3 DNA sequence: TGTGCCAGCAGCGTAGAAGGGGGAGGGCCTTTAAATGAGCAGTTCTTC.

The CDR3 coding sequence is TGTGCCAGCAGTGAAGGGACTGTCTACGAGCAGTACTTC. Amino acid sequence: CASSEGTVYEQYF. This sequence joins TRBV6-1 and TRBJ2-7; a weak D match, TRBD2 (5 bases). V dropped 1 base and J dropped 3 bases, with 7 bases sitting between them. Germline CDR1 and CDR2: MNHNS and SASEGT. This CDR3 is 13 amino acids long.

The chain has TRBV4-1 and TRBJ2-3, with D tentatively TRBD1 (6 bases). V was cut by 6 bases and J by 9 bases, with 16 bases left in between. The length of the CDR3 is 13 residues. Germline CDR1 and CDR2: MGHRA and YSYEKL. DNA of the CDR3: TGCGCCAGCAGACTTACAGGGTTTAAGACGCAGTATTTT. It is translated as CASRLTGFKTQYF.

The chain employs TRBV7-2 and TRBJ2-7, with D tentatively TRBD2 (6 bases). This CDR3 comprises 14 residues. Looked up from germline, CDR1 is SGHTA and CDR2 is FQGNSA. V lost 1 base to trimming and J lost 4 bases, with 11 bases between them. The CDR3 nucleotides read TGTGCCAGCAGCTTAGTAGCGGCGTTTTACGAGCAGTACTTC. This sequence encodes CASSLVAAFYEQYF.

The chain recombines TRBV28 with TRBJ2-7; perhaps TRBD2 as D (6 bases). V lost 7 bases to trimming and J lost 0 bases, with 13 bases between them. The CDR3 runs to 14 residues. Looked up from germline, CDR1 is MDHEN and CDR2 is SYDVKM. This CDR3 is CASIKGDSSYEQYF. Written as DNA, the CDR3 is TGTGCCAGCATCAAAGGGGACTCCTCCTACGAGCAGTACTTC.

The J gene is TRBJ2-1, the V gene TRBV30; 7 bases map to TRBD1. The V gene's germline CDR1 is GTSNPN and CDR2 SVGIG (reference sequence). This CDR3 has 16 amino acids. V lost 5 bases and J lost 4; bases outside the gene matches: 14. The CDR3 DNA follows: TGTGCCTGGGGGCGAACCCGACAGGGAATTTACAATGAGCAGTTCTTC. Its protein is CAWGRTRQGIYNEQFF.

The CDR3 DNA sequence: TGTGCCAGCAGCAACCGGGACAGGGCCTCCTACGAGCAGTACTTC. This translates into CASSNRDRASYEQYF. This chain joins TRBV5-4 and TRBJ2-7; 9 nucleotides agree with TRBD1. Trimming at V came to 4 bases and at J to 0 bases, leaving 5 bases not matched to a gene. Germline V gene sequence: CDR1 SGHNT, CDR2 YYREEE (reference sequence). The CDR3 consists of 15 residues.

The chain joins TRBV6-1 to TRBJ1-5; TRBD1 agrees at 8 bases. The length of the CDR3 is 15 residues. The V gene end was trimmed by 9 bases and the J gene end by 0 bases; junction bases not matched to a gene: 7. Germline V gene data show CDR1 as MNHNS and CDR2 as SASEGT. CDR3 DNA sequence: TGTGCCAGTGACAGGGGCGAGAGTAGCAATCAGCCCCAGCATTTT. This translates into CASDRGESSNQPQHF.

The sample holds one count of this clone. The V gene is TRBV28, the J gene TRBJ2-7; possible D gene TRBD1, 5 bases. From germline, CDR1 is MDHEN and CDR2 SYDVKM. Between the trimmed V and J ends, which lost 2 bases and 2 bases, there was a span of 10 bases. This CDR3 spans 14 amino acids. The DNA of the CDR3 is TGTGCCAGCAGTTTACTAGAGACAGCCTACGAGCAGTACTTC. It translates to CASSLLETAYEQYF.

V and J are TRBV19 and TRBJ2-3; the D gene is possibly TRBD2 (5 bases). The V end lost 3 bases, the J end lost 6 bases, and 7 bases lay between the germline ends. CDR1 and CDR2 from the germline V gene are LNHDA and SQIVND (reference sequence). The CDR3 is 12 amino acids. The CDR3 loop is CASSMSGDTQYF. In nucleotides, the CDR3 is TGTGCCAGTAGTATGTCGGGGGATACGCAGTATTTT.

The V gene is TRBV15, the J gene TRBJ1-1; TRBD1 agrees at 10 bases. Trimming cost V 3 bases and J 5 bases; bases outside gene matches: 12. The CDR3 contains 17 residues. CDR1 and CDR2 (germline): LNHNV, YYDKDF (reference sequence). Here the CDR3 reads CATSRTVGTGAYTEAFF. The CDR3 DNA is TGTGCCACCAGCAGGACTGTAGGGACAGGGGCTTATACTGAAGCTTTCTTT.

The chain couples TRBV7-9 to TRBJ2-1; D unresolved. CDR1 is SEHNR, CDR2 FQNEAQ, per germline (reference sequence). The length of the CDR3 is 14 residues. V shed 1 base and J shed 6 bases, with 10 bases lying between them. CDR3 nucleotides: TGTGCCAGCAGCTTAGTAGTTGAAGCCAATGAGCAGTTCTTC. Amino acids: CASSLVVEANEQFF.

The CDR3 coding sequence is TGTGCCAGCAGCCAAATGCGGCAGGAGACCCAGTACTTC. This sequence encodes CASSQMRQETQYF. The chain is built from TRBV14 and TRBJ2-5; D gene ambiguous. Germline-derived CDR1 and CDR2 are SGHDN and FVKESK. The CDR3 covers 13 residues. The V end lost 2 bases, the J end lost 5 bases, and 9 bases lay between the germline ends.

The V gene is TRBV6-4, the J gene TRBJ1-1; unclear D gene. CDR1 is MRHNA and CDR2 is SNTAGT in the germline V gene. Deletions cut 6 bases from V and 0 bases from J, with 8 bases between. CDR3 size: 13 residues. CDR3 coding DNA: TGTGCCAGCAGGGTTACAGTGAACACTGAAGCTTTCTTT. It is translated as CASRVTVNTEAFF.

V gene TRBV19 combines with J gene TRBJ2-7, with 7 bases identical to TRBD1. This CDR3 is built from 15 residues. The junction had 12 bases not matched to a gene; V was cut back by 6 bases and J by 4 bases. Germline assignment: CDR1 LNHDA and CDR2 SQIVND (reference sequence). The CDR3 bases are TGTGCCAGTAGCTATGGGGGCAGGGGGTCATACGAGCAGTACTTC. It yields the protein CASSYGGRGSYEQYF. The complete variable domain, with remaining parts taken from reference TRBV19 and TRBJ2-7, reads DGGITQSPKYLFRKEGQNVTLSCEQNLNHDAMYWYRQDPGQGLRLIYYSQIVNDFQKGDIAEGYSVSREKKESFPLTVTSAQKNPTAFYLCASSYGGRGSYEQYFGPGTRLTVT.

The chain couples TRBV6-5 to TRBJ1-1, with D unresolved. The CDR3 length is 13 residues. The V end lost 10 bases, the J end lost 0 bases, and 12 bases lay between the germline ends. CDR1 is MNHEY and CDR2 is SVGAGI in the germline V gene. The CDR3 protein is CAIRRALNTEAFF. The CDR3 DNA sequence: TGTGCCATCCGGAGGGCCCTGAACACTGAAGCTTTCTTT.

The chain employs TRBV5-1 and TRBJ2-1, with D possibly matching TRBD2 (6 bases). Germline CDR1 SGHRS, CDR2 YFSETQ. Trimming stripped 2 bases from V and 2 bases from J, with 11 bases between. The CDR3 spans 15 residues. This CDR3 reads CASSLTGEAYNEQFF. The CDR3 DNA reads TGCGCCAGCAGCTTAACGGGAGAGGCCTACAATGAGCAGTTCTTC.

The CDR3: CASSVLAGEFAGELFF. The CDR3 region has the DNA TGTGCCAGTAGTGTACTAGCGGGAGAATTTGCCGGGGAGCTGTTTTTT. The gene calls are TRBV19 and TRBJ2-2; 11 bases fit TRBD2. The ends lost 5 bases at V and 6 bases at J; junction bases unmatched: 8. The length of the CDR3 is 16 residues. CDR1 LNHDA and CDR2 SQIVND come from the germline V gene (reference sequence).

The chain combines TRBV5-1 with TRBJ2-3; possible D gene TRBD2, 6 bases. Germline V CDR1 and CDR2: SGHRS, YFSETQ. The ends were cut back, 1 base at V and 4 bases at J, with 19 bases in the middle. This CDR3 is 17 amino acids long. The CDR3 DNA follows: TGCGCCAGCAGCTTGAGTTCTGGTCGGGAGTTGCCAGATACGCAGTATTTT. Its translation is CASSLSSGRELPDTQYF. The full variable domain, its missing parts supplied by reference TRBV5-1 and TRBJ2-3, is KAGVTQTPRYLIKTRGQQVTLSCSPISGHRSVSWYQQTPGQGLQFLFEYFSETQRNKGNFPGRFSGRQFSNSRSEMNVSTLELGDSALYLCASSLSSGRELPDTQYFGPGTRLTVL.

The rearrangement uses TRBV6-6 and TRBJ2-5, with 14 bases matching TRBD2. Trimming took 6 bases from V and 5 from J; bases not matched to a gene: 8. From germline, CDR1 is MNHNY and CDR2 SVGAGI (reference sequence). The CDR3 is 16 residues long. CDR3 protein: CASRPPGLAGDETQYF. The CDR3 nucleotides are TGTGCCAGCAGACCTCCGGGACTAGCGGGAGATGAGACCCAGTACTTC.

The V call is TRBV18, the J call TRBJ2-5, with 12 bases that match TRBD1. The germline V gene encodes CDR1 KGHSH and CDR2 LQKENI. This CDR3 spans 16 amino acids. V was pared by 4 bases and J by 4 bases, with 7 bases of the junction left unmatched. The CDR3 sequence is CASSRLGQGAGETQYF. The CDR3 DNA sequence: TGTGCCAGCTCACGTCTGGGACAGGGGGCTGGAGAGACCCAGTACTTC.

The V gene is TRBV15, the J gene TRBJ2-7, with D possibly matching TRBD2 (6 bases). This CDR3 is built from 16 residues. With 0 bases removed from V and 4 bases from J, the gap between germline ends came to 16 bases. Per the germline V gene, CDR1 is LNHNV and CDR2 is YYDKDF (reference sequence). The CDR3 DNA is TGTGCCACCAGCAGAGATAGAGGAGGGTTTCTATACGAGCAGTACTTC. As protein: CATSRDRGGFLYEQYF.

J is TRBJ2-2 and V is TRBV28; 10 bases map to TRBD2. The CDR3 contains 15 residues. Germline assignment: CDR1 MDHEN and CDR2 SYDVKM. The junction had 6 bases not matched to a gene; V was cut back by 8 bases and J by 3 bases. The CDR3 DNA is TGTGCCAGCGGGCTAGCGGGAGAGCACACCGGGGAGCTGTTTTTT. It yields the protein CASGLAGEHTGELFF.

The chain couples TRBV11-2 to TRBJ1-1; 7 nucleotides agree with TRBD1. Looked up from germline, CDR1 is SGHAT and CDR2 is FQNNGV. The length of the CDR3 is 15 residues. Trimming removed 5 bases from V and 1 base from J; junction bases left unmatched: 7. This chain's CDR3 is CASSPGQVKNTEAFF. The CDR3 DNA reads TGTGCCAGCAGCCCAGGACAGGTTAAGAACACTGAAGCTTTCTTT. Variable domain in full (rest from reference TRBV11-2 and TRBJ1-1): EAGVAQSPRYKIIEKRQSVAFWCNPISGHATLYWYQQILGQGPKLLIQFQNNGVVDDSQLPKDRFSAERLKGVDSTLKIQPAKLEDSAVYLCASSPGQVKNTEAFFGQGTRLTVV.